This T cell receptor beta chain was identified during a study of CD8+ T cells in alopecia areata. This clone turned up a few times. Reverse transcribed after extraction, RNA yielded cDNA as the sequencing template. Profiling relied on immunoSEQ multiplex PCR, and the TCRdb table lists in-frame clones only, not all of them. Of 80,000 to 100,000 clones detected, 41% appear once; the ten largest clones hold approximately 1.5%. Individuals with alopecia areata gave both lesional scalp punch biopsies and peripheral blood for collection. The sequence came from a human donor with alopecia areata. The material sequenced was CD4+ T cells sorted from blood.

The DNA of the CDR3 is TGTGCCTGGGCTACAGGGGGTGAAAAAGAGACCCAGTACTTC. Its protein product is CAWATGGEKETQYF. The chain recombines TRBV30 with TRBJ2-5; 8 nucleotides line up with TRBD1. This CDR3 is built from 14 residues. Losses at the gene ends were 5 bases for V and 3 bases for J; bases not matched to a gene: 8. Germline V gene data show CDR1 as GTSNPN and CDR2 as SVGIG (reference sequence).